One TCR beta chain is described in this entry. Produced via immunoSEQ multiplex PCR; TCRdb's table is partial and in-frame only. Of some 56,000 clones listed, roughly 82% are singletons. This sample was taken from a study of blood T cell repertoires in COVID-19. Overall study context: Samples representing acute and convalescent COVID-19 were sourced from the United States, Italy and Spain.

The V and J ends lost 7 bases and 4 bases respectively, with 14 bases between them. The CDR3 is 14 residues long. CDR1 and CDR2 (germline): SGHNT, YYREEE (reference sequence). The V call is TRBV5-4, the J call TRBJ2-2; D gene unclear. The sample taken for sequencing was peripheral blood. The receptor comes from a woman aged 80 or older with acute or convalescent COVID-19. The CDR3 region is CASYSRGGTGELFF. The CDR3 DNA is TGTGCCAGCTACTCCCGAGGTGGCACCGGGGAGCTGTTTTTT.